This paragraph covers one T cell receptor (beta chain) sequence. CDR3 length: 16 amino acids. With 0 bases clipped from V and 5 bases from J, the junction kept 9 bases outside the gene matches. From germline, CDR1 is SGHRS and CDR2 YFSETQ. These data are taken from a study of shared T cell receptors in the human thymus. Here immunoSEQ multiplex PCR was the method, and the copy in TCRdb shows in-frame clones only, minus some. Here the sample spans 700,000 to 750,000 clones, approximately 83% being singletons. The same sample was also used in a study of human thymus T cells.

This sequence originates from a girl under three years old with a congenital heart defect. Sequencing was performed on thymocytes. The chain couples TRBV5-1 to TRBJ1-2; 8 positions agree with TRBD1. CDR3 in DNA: TGCGCCAGCAGCTTGGCGGCCAGGGGGCCTTCATATGGCTACACCTTC. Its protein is CASSLAARGPSYGYTF.